These T cell receptor beta chains were read from a single sample in a study of identical twins. TCRdb reprocessed the 5' RACE reads with MiXCR, giving one entry per CDR3 protein. In the table there are hundreds of thousands of distinct CDR3 sequences, 6.1% of which are singletons. The specimen was naive T cells sorted from blood. The origin of the receptors is a man aged 18 to 29 in good health. Each CDR3 is given with its conserved first and last residue. A D gene is named only where the DNA matches it firmly. Where a row states a size, it is once, few, many or the class of an expanded clone; other rows omit it.

J	V	D	size	CDR3	DNA
TRBJ2-1	TRBV4-2	.	many	CASSQDSRDDNEQFF	TGTGCCAGCAGCCAAGACAGCCGGGACGACAATGAGCAGTTCTTC
TRBJ1-2	TRBV10-3	.	few	CAISDAYGYTF	TGTGCCATCAGCGACGCGTATGGCTACACCTTC
TRBJ1-5	TRBV12-3/TRBV12-4	.	.	CASRLGQWDQPQHF	TGTGCCAGCAGACTTGGACAGTGGGATCAGCCCCAGCATTTT
TRBJ1-4	TRBV7-9	.	few	CASSSSPGRGEKLFF	TGTGCCAGCAGCTCAAGTCCGGGGCGAGGCGAAAAACTGTTTTTT
TRBJ2-3	TRBV29-1	TRBD1	many	CSVELRQGSPDTQYF	TGCAGCGTTGAACTTAGACAGGGGTCCCCAGATACGCAGTATTTT
TRBJ2-1	TRBV27	TRBD2	few	CASTQRVAGGVYNEQFF	TGTGCCAGCACCCAAAGGGTAGCGGGAGGAGTCTACAATGAGCAGTTCTTC
TRBJ2-1	TRBV29-1	.	many	CSDRPGLPSGEQFF	TGCAGCGATAGACCGGGACTCCCCAGCGGTGAGCAGTTCTTC
TRBJ1-2	TRBV12-3/TRBV12-4	TRBD1	few	CASTIAGQGIDYGYTF	TGTGCCAGCACCATCGCGGGACAGGGGATAGACTATGGCTACACCTTC
TRBJ2-4	TRBV11-2	TRBD2	.	CASSPVGGNIQYF	TGTGCCAGCAGCCCCGTGGGGGGGAACATTCAGTACTTC
TRBJ2-3	TRBV7-9	.	many	CASSPRGSTDTQYF	TGTGCCAGCAGCCCCCGAGGAAGCACAGATACGCAGTATTTT
TRBJ2-5	TRBV27	TRBD2	.	CASSSGLAGGAETQYF	TGTGCCAGCAGTTCGGGACTAGCGGGAGGAGCGGAGACCCAGTACTTC
TRBJ1-1	TRBV19	TRBD1	.	CASSSTDRVGGEAFF	TGTGCCAGTAGTTCTACCGACAGGGTCGGAGGTGAAGCTTTCTTT
TRBJ2-3	TRBV27	TRBD2	.	CASALVAGDTQYF	TGTGCCAGCGCCCTAGTAGCGGGAGATACGCAGTATTTT
TRBJ1-1	TRBV20-1	.	many	CSARSSKQANTEAFF	TGCAGTGCTAGATCATCTAAACAGGCGAACACTGAAGCTTTCTTT
TRBJ2-1	TRBV24-1	TRBD1	.	CATSDFATGGYEQFF	TGTGCCACCAGTGATTTCGCGACAGGGGGCTATGAGCAGTTCTTC
TRBJ2-6	TRBV12-3/TRBV12-4	.	few	CASRPGRRLANVLTF	TGTGCCAGCAGGCCAGGACGACGTTTAGCCAACGTCCTGACTTTC
TRBJ2-5	TRBV21-1	.	many	CASSKEGVAGTQETQYF	TGTGCCAGCAGCAAAGAAGGGGTAGCGGGTACTCAAGAGACCCAGTACTTC
TRBJ1-2	TRBV18	TRBD1	.	CASSQGQGADNYGYTF	TGTGCCAGCTCCCAAGGACAGGGGGCGGACAACTATGGCTACACCTTC
TRBJ2-2	TRBV11-1	TRBD1	many	CASSRQDRAWELFF	TGTGCCAGCAGCCGCCAGGACAGGGCTTGGGAGCTGTTTTTT
TRBJ1-1	TRBV6-2/TRBV6-3	TRBD1	many	CASKAGTADTEAFF	TGTGCCAGCAAAGCCGGGACAGCTGACACTGAAGCTTTCTTT
TRBJ1-5	TRBV4-3	.	many	CASSQDGGVGQPQHF	TGCGCCAGCAGCCAAGATGGAGGAGTGGGACAGCCCCAGCATTTT
TRBJ2-5	TRBV7-9	.	many	CASSPRFSDQETQYF	TGTGCCAGCAGCCCCCGATTCAGCGACCAAGAGACCCAGTACTTC
TRBJ1-2	TRBV27	.	many	CASSYGVTNYGYTF	TGTGCCAGCAGTTATGGAGTCACTAACTATGGCTACACCTTC
TRBJ1-1	TRBV20-1	.	many	CSAPGRASTEAFF	TGCAGTGCTCCGGGGAGGGCGAGCACTGAAGCTTTCTTT
TRBJ2-1	TRBV27	TRBD2	.	CASSTPSGKVNEQFF	TGTGCCAGCAGCACCCCTAGCGGGAAGGTCAATGAGCAGTTCTTC
TRBJ1-1	TRBV6-2/TRBV6-3	.	many	CASSYTGPGTEAFF	TGTGCCAGCAGTTACACGGGGCCGGGCACTGAAGCTTTCTTT
TRBJ1-4	TRBV4-2	.	few	CASSQDMAGATNEKLFF	TGTGCCAGCAGCCAAGATATGGCGGGTGCAACTAATGAAAAACTGTTTTTT
TRBJ2-7	TRBV28	.	.	CASTRERGTYEQYF	TGTGCCAGCACCCGGGAGCGCGGCACCTACGAGCAGTACTTC
TRBJ1-2	TRBV6-5	.	few	CASSPRSGVCTF	TGTGCCAGCAGCCCCCGAAGTGGGGTATGCACCTTC
TRBJ2-7	TRBV27	TRBD2	many	CASASGSGYEQYF	TGTGCCTCCGCTAGCGGATCAGGGTACGAGCAGTACTTC
TRBJ2-5	TRBV12-3/TRBV12-4	.	many	CASAEAGIQETQYF	TGTGCCAGCGCCGAGGCCGGGATCCAAGAGACCCAGTACTTC
TRBJ2-7	TRBV20-1	.	.	CSARVLADSTYEQYF	TGCAGTGCTAGAGTGTTGGCAGACTCAACCTACGAGCAGTACTTC
TRBJ2-1	TRBV5-6	TRBD2	many	CASSLPGLAGGPSYNEQFF	TGTGCCAGCAGCTTACCGGGACTAGCGGGAGGGCCTTCCTACAATGAGCAGTTCTTC
TRBJ2-5	TRBV3-1	.	.	CASSIRTVLVETQYF	TGTGCCAGCAGCATACGGACGGTGTTGGTCGAGACCCAGTACTTC
TRBJ2-7	TRBV12-3/TRBV12-4	TRBD2	.	CASSLRGLAGSKGEQYF	TGTGCCAGCAGTCTACGAGGACTAGCGGGAAGTAAGGGCGAGCAGTACTTC
TRBJ1-5	TRBV11-1	TRBD1	.	CASSLIQGALKGDQPQHF	TGTGCCAGCAGCTTAATTCAGGGGGCGCTTAAGGGGGATCAGCCCCAGCATTTT
TRBJ2-3	TRBV9	TRBD2	many	CASSVTSVSTDTQYF	TGTGCCAGCAGCGTTACTAGCGTCAGCACAGATACGCAGTATTTT
TRBJ1-6	TRBV6-5	.	many	CASSYSMELVDSPLHF	TGTGCCAGCAGTTACTCCATGGAATTAGTAGATTCACCCCTCCACTTT
TRBJ2-5	TRBV29-1	.	.	CSVASPRKETQYF	TGCAGCGTTGCGTCCCCCAGAAAAGAGACCCAGTACTTC
TRBJ2-3	TRBV5-5	TRBD2	.	CASGLAGDTQYF	TGTGCCAGCGGACTAGCGGGAGATACGCAGTATTTT
TRBJ2-7	TRBV28	.	.	CASSFTGTYEQYF	TGTGCCAGCAGTTTCACAGGGACCTACGAGCAGTACTTC
TRBJ2-7	TRBV7-9	.	many	CASSSEGSQNYEQYF	TGTGCCAGCAGCTCCGAAGGGTCCCAAAACTACGAGCAGTACTTC
TRBJ2-1	TRBV15	TRBD1	many	CATSREAGTGTNEQFF	TGTGCCACCAGCAGGGAGGCCGGGACAGGGACCAATGAGCAGTTCTTC
TRBJ2-2	TRBV6-1	TRBD2	many	CASSEGLALNTGELFF	TGTGCCAGCAGTGAGGGACTAGCGCTGAACACCGGGGAGCTGTTTTTT
TRBJ1-2	TRBV6-5	.	.	CASTGVDGYTF	TGTGCCAGCACAGGGGTGGATGGCTACACCTTC
TRBJ2-3	TRBV29-1	.	many	CSVENRGSTDTQYF	TGCAGCGTTGAAAATAGGGGGAGCACAGATACGCAGTATTTT
TRBJ1-1	TRBV20-1	.	many	CSARPDAEAFF	TGCAGTGCTAGACCCGATGCTGAAGCTTTCTTT
TRBJ2-2	TRBV11-2	.	many	CASSFQGRSGELFF	TGTGCCAGCAGCTTTCAAGGAAGATCCGGGGAGCTGTTTTTT
TRBJ2-3	TRBV3-1	TRBD2	.	CASSQVTSGTPSTDTQYF	TGTGCCAGCAGCCAAGTCACTAGCGGGACGCCTAGCACAGATACGCAGTATTTT
TRBJ2-7	TRBV7-3	TRBD1	few	CASSPTGTGGEQYF	TGTGCCAGCAGCCCCACCGGGACAGGGGGCGAGCAGTACTTC
TRBJ2-7	TRBV5-1	.	few	CASSLEPGLGPYEQYF	TGCGCCAGCAGCTTGGAACCCGGGTTAGGGCCCTACGAGCAGTACTTC
TRBJ2-5	TRBV21-1	.	few	CASSKDGQCQETQYF	TGTGCCAGCAGCAAAGATGGGCAGTGCCAAGAGACCCAGTACTTC
TRBJ2-1	TRBV20-1	TRBD2	few	CSAKGLADIRSYNEQFF	TGCAGTGCTAAGGGACTAGCGGATATACGCTCCTACAATGAGCAGTTCTTC
TRBJ2-7	TRBV11-2	.	many	CASSLSLDGAGYYEQYF	TGTGCCAGCAGCTTAAGCCTTGACGGCGCGGGGTACTACGAGCAGTACTTC
TRBJ1-3	TRBV12-3/TRBV12-4	.	.	CASSPTSSIPLSGNTIYF	TGTGCCAGCAGTCCGACATCTTCCATTCCCCTCTCTGGAAACACCATATATTTT
TRBJ2-7	TRBV5-1	.	many	CASSLAQGSYEQYF	TGCGCCAGCAGCTTGGCGCAGGGTTCCTACGAGCAGTACTTC
TRBJ1-2	TRBV3-1	.	many	CASSPGRSYGYTF	TGTGCCAGCAGCCCGGGCAGGAGCTATGGCTACACCTTC
TRBJ2-7	TRBV6-5	.	many	CASSFYWGGGNYYEQYF	TGTGCCAGCAGTTTCTATTGGGGAGGGGGGAATTACTACGAGCAGTACTTC